Below, one T cell receptor beta chain is given with its context. Its antigen is unknown. No much larger clone exists at a distance of one base, and base qualities are not known. These data are taken from a study of T cells in Graves' hyperthyroidism and ophthalmopathy (dated by TCRdb to about 2019). Notes on the research overall: Peripheral blood was collected at initial diagnosis, before any treatment. Following sampling, methimazole starting at 30 mg daily was given to hyperthyroidism patients, and high-dose intravenous methylprednisolone was given to ophthalmopathy patients. In roughly six Graves' hyperthyroidism patients, the study also compared T-cell repertoires from thyroid tissue with T-cell repertoires from blood. Prospective prediction of ophthalmopathy was tested in an independent validation cohort of about 19 hyperthyroidism patients and approximately 17 patients who later progressed to ophthalmopathy. TCR V-J signatures able to tell the groups apart were searched for in a discovery cohort of 100 patients, of whom under 45 had Graves' ophthalmopathy and 57 had stable Graves' hyperthyroidism. The paper describes TCR Vbeta CDR3 sequencing of 140 or so peripheral blood samples, made up of 43 ophthalmopathy patients, approximately 76 hyperthyroidism patients and about 17 progressor patients. The roughly 94 discovery patients were randomly divided into training and test sets at a 7:3 ratio.

From the cysteine through the phenylalanine, the CDR3 covers 12 amino acids. The CDR3 DNA has 36 bases and is translated from base 1. The CDR1 and CDR2 encoded by the germline V gene are MRHNA and SNTAGT. V is cut by 6 bases and J by 7 bases, and the space between the germline ends is 12 bases. TCR beta CDR3 regions were amplified from RNA transcripts. The TCR CDR3 was subjected to a first round of RT-PCR using the HTBI primer set and the Qiagen OneStep RT-PCR kit. Libraries were constructed in a second round of multiplex PCR, after which size selection and purification were performed. The libraries were sequenced on an Illumina HiSeq2000 using paired-end 100 bp reads. In the paper's pipeline: Raw data were processed with SOAPnuke, discarding reads with adapters, uncalled bases, mean Phred below 15, or no exact constant-primer or identifier match. High-quality paired reads were merged with COPE v1.2.5, and unique nucleotide sequences were defined as clonotypes. Clonotypes were aligned to IMGT TRBV, TRBD and TRBJ reference segments using MiTCR v1.1. Analysis was restricted to V-J combinations with a frequency above 0.0001, which covered approximately 99% of repertoires. The TCS score was defined as F50 (clonal expansion) divided by E x V (chaos), with BLOSUM62-based TCRdist calculated between CDR3 peptides within each V-J. Welch's t-statistics and random forest reduced 450 to 600 V-J features to roughly 13, which were used in a naive Bayes classifier (R e1071). The similarity between thyroid and blood repertoires was quantified using the Morisita-Horn index. The public reads were reanalyzed by TCRdb: fastp trimming at Q25, MiXCR alignment, in-frame beta chains only. Rows with one shared CDR3 protein collapse into an entry with the most common genes and DNA. These V and J calls originate from TCRdb's pipeline instead of the authors' own analysis. A total of hundreds of thousands of distinct CDR3 sequences appear in this sample, around 15% of them only once. Clones ranked in the top ten supply about 3.9% of the sample.

Overall study outcomes, separate from this receptor: In validation, the model predicted progression to ophthalmopathy a median of about 5.9 months before onset, with around 70% sensitivity and 72.22% specificity. No statistical method was used to set the sample size in advance, and investigators knew the group allocation. Blood samples also contained most of the expanded thyroid clonotypes (frequency above 0.001), which suggests that blood repertoires may reflect thyroid immune responses. In cross-validation, a model built on a 13 V-J signature told ophthalmopathy apart from stable hyperthyroidism with 85% to 90% sensitivity and about 81% specificity, and in testing the same model reached 80%/75%.

Moderately to severely active disease, a Clinical Activity Score of at least 3, a NOSPECS grade of at least 4, and a duration under 3 months were present in ophthalmopathy patients. Any patient with an uncontrolled infection, another autoimmune disease, pregnancy or lactation was excluded. Diagnoses were established on the basis of clinical symptoms, serum thyroxine and TRAb, thyroid ultrasound, and orbital computed tomography. Ficoll-Paque density gradient centrifugation was used to isolate PBMCs from 8 to 10 ml of fresh peripheral blood. Total RNA was extracted with Trizol reagent, and quality was checked on an Agilent 2100 Bioanalyzer.

Sequencing used blood. Recombination linked TRBV6-4 to TRBJ1-2, with no confidently assigned D gene. The sequence came from a middle-aged woman with Graves' ophthalmopathy. Here the CDR3 is given as CASRPAGIGYTF. The bases read TGTGCCAGCAGACCGGCGGGGATTGGCTACACCTTC.